Detailed here is one TCR beta chain. This specimen belongs to a study of siplizumab effects on memory and regulatory T cells. TCRdb's table, derived via immunoSEQ multiplex PCR, lists solely in-frame clones and lacks some. The table has about 56,000 clones, around 97% seen once. This CDR3 is 12 amino acids long. After removal of 9 bases from V and 4 bases from J, the junction contained 3 bases not matched to a gene. Germline V gives CDR1 SGHDN, CDR2 FVKESK. This rearrangement joins TRBV14 to TRBJ2-7; 10 bases are a match to TRBD2. The TCR sequence derives from a human donor in good health. Sequencing was carried out using naive CD8+ T cells sorted from blood. CDR3: CASGAGGYEQYF. In DNA, the CDR3 is TGTGCCAGTGGAGCGGGAGGGTACGAGCAGTACTTC.